This T cell receptor beta chain is from a study of T cells in women clearing cervical HPV infection. Across the whole study: Controls were women whose single incident HPV16 infection cleared within 12 months without precancer or cancer.

All participants had a single incident cervical HPV16 infection, and prevalent HPV16 infections were excluded. TCRdb's copy holds only in-frame clones and misses some; the assay was immunoSEQ multiplex PCR. The specimen's table records tens of thousands of clones. V was pared by 4 bases and J by 5 bases, with 17 bases between. The CDR3 sequence is 15 residues long. Germline loops: CDR1 SGHKS, CDR2 YYEKEE (reference sequence). Notes on this clone: Its antigen is undetermined. The DNA ends 3 residues before the CDR3 does, and the rest of the CDR3 is filled in from the germline J gene.

Study results and caveats: CIN3+ cases had significantly higher TCR richness than controls; evenness did not differ. TRBV6-7 relative abundance averaged 0.11% in cases and 0.15% to 0.2% in controls.

The chain is built from TRBV5-5 and TRBJ2-3, with a possible D match to TRBD1 (7 bases). Specimen: blood buffy coat. The sequence was collected from a woman aged 18 to 75 with a cervical HPV16 infection that either progressed to CIN3+ or cleared (not recorded which). The part of the CDR3 DNA that was read is TGTGCCAGCAGCCCCAGGGGGGCCATAGGAGATACG. This encodes CASSPRGAIGDT. The whole CDR3 sequence reads CASSPRGAIGDTQYF.